The 10 T cell receptor beta chains reported below all come from one sample, sequenced in a study of post-analysis software for immune sequencing data. Study-wide findings and caveats: Patients used about five TRBV segments, including TRBV5-6, TRBV5-1 and TRBV20-1, more often than controls.

Unique molecular identifiers featured in each of the TCR beta cDNA libraries. Using its own MiXCR run on the PCR reads, TCRdb lists one record per CDR3 protein. The top ten hold under 6% of the sample, which has some 890,000 distinct CDR3 sequences, approximately 53% seen once. Antigen specificity for these receptors is unknown. Sequencing was carried out using blood. The receptors shown here come from a girl aged 5-17 years with multiple sclerosis.

This clonotype appeared a few times. The V and J genes are TRBV10-3 and TRBJ2-6; possible D gene TRBD1, 6 bases. Trimming removed 7 bases at V and 0 bases at J, with 16 bases between. This CDR3 is built from 17 residues. Germline V gene lookup returns CDR1 ENHRY and CDR2 SYGVKD. The CDR3: CAITSSDRPSGANVLTF. DNA for the CDR3: TGTGCCATCACCTCCTCGGACAGACCCTCTGGGGCCAACGTCCTGACTTTC.

The chain has TRBV5-4 and TRBJ2-7; 9 bases are shared with TRBD2. Per the germline V gene, CDR1 is SGHNT and CDR2 is YYREEE (reference sequence). J was trimmed by 5 bases and V by 5 bases; bases with no gene match: 8. This CDR3 is 14 amino acids long. CDR3 amino acids: CASRPAGGGHEQYF. The CDR3 DNA reads TGTGCCAGCAGACCAGCGGGAGGAGGTCACGAGCAGTACTTC.

This clonotype was detected only a few times. The J gene is TRBJ2-7, the V gene TRBV3-1; 10 nucleotides match TRBD2. CDR1 is LGHDT, CDR2 YNNKEL, per germline (reference sequence). This CDR3 has 17 amino acids. J lost 2 bases, V lost 0 bases, and 7 bases had no gene match. The CDR3 sequence: CASSQDSGLAPTYEQYF. The CDR3 DNA sequence: TGTGCCAGCAGCCAAGATTCGGGACTAGCGCCTACCTACGAGCAGTACTTC.

The chain joins TRBV7-2 to TRBJ1-4; 8 bases are a match to TRBD1. Germline V gene lookup returns CDR1 SGHTA and CDR2 FQGNSA. The CDR3 length is 14 residues. The junction had 6 bases not matched to a gene; V was cut back by 4 bases and J by 8 bases. The CDR3 DNA follows: TGTGCCAGCAGCTCGGACAGGGAGGGAGAAAAACTGTTTTTT. Translating it yields CASSSDREGEKLFF. The full variable domain, with the rest looked up from reference TRBV7-2 and TRBJ1-4, is GAGVSQSPSNKVTEKGKDVELRCDPISGHTALYWYRQSLGQGLEFLIYFQGNSAPDKSGLPSDRFSAERTGGSVSTLTIQRTQQEDSAVYLCASSSDREGEKLFFGSGTQLSVL.

The chain uses TRBV10-3 and TRBJ2-7, with 12 bases aligning to TRBD2. Germline V gene data show CDR1 as ENHRY and CDR2 as SYGVKD. The CDR3 is 16 amino acids. The J segment lost 0 bases and the V segment lost 3 bases, leaving 3 bases of the junction unmatched. Written as DNA, the CDR3 is TGTGCCATCAGTGACCAGACTAGCGGGAGCTCCTACGAGCAGTACTTC. Translation gives CAISDQTSGSSYEQYF.

The CDR3 here is CASSSPGTRTYEQYF. The DNA of the CDR3 is TGTGCCAGCAGCTCCCCCGGGACAAGAACCTACGAGCAGTACTTC. The chain has TRBV7-2 and TRBJ2-7, with D perhaps matching TRBD1 (6 bases). The CDR3 consists of 15 residues. Trimming took off 4 bases at V and 2 bases at J, with 15 bases between the two ends. Germline V gives CDR1 SGHTA, CDR2 FQGNSA.

The V gene is TRBV20-1, the J gene TRBJ2-7; the D gene is possibly TRBD1 (7 bases). Germline V gene data show CDR1 as DFQATT and CDR2 as SNEGSKA (reference sequence). V lost 6 bases, J lost 0 bases, and 15 bases lay in between. This CDR3 comprises 14 residues. CDR3 sequence reads: CSARGTVSSYEQYF. The CDR3 bases are TGCAGTGCCCGCGGGACAGTAAGCTCCTACGAGCAGTACTTC.

CDR3 loop: CASSLWWEGSYEQYF. The DNA for the CDR3 is TGTGCCAGCAGTTTATGGTGGGAGGGCTCCTACGAGCAGTACTTC. The chain is built from TRBV27 and TRBJ2-7; TRBD2 aligns across 7 bases. The trim removed 1 base at V and 0 bases at J, leaving 3 bases unmatched. Germline V CDR1 and CDR2: MNHEY, SMNVEV (reference sequence). This CDR3 contains 15 residues.

There are a few counts of this clonotype. The rearrangement uses TRBV20-1 and TRBJ1-2; D is unresolved. This CDR3 contains 12 residues. The V and J ends lost 3 bases and 2 bases respectively, with 7 bases between them. From germline, CDR1 is DFQATT and CDR2 SNEGSKA (reference sequence). CDR3 residues: CSASKENYGYTF. CDR3 DNA sequence: TGCAGTGCTAGTAAGGAGAACTATGGCTACACCTTC.

The V gene is TRBV5-6, the J gene TRBJ1-2, with 10 bases identical to TRBD1. CDR1 is SGHDT, CDR2 YYEEEE, per germline. J was trimmed by 12 bases and V by 5 bases; bases with no gene match: 7. The CDR3 runs to 12 residues. The CDR3 region is CASSGTGEEDTF. The CDR3 DNA follows: TGTGCCAGCAGTGGGACAGGGGAAGAGGACACCTTC.